The present TCR beta chain was sequenced within a study of blood T cell repertoires in COVID-19. Study in general: Italy, Spain and the United States were the sources of the convalescent and acute COVID-19 samples.

The V gene's germline CDR1 is LNHDA and CDR2 SQIVND (reference sequence). V lost 8 bases, J lost 8 bases, and 13 bases lay in between. The CDR3 extends over 11 amino acids. Measured with immunoSEQ multiplex PCR; TCRdb has only the in-frame clones, and not every one. This table has roughly 220,000 clones, about 85% appearing once. The chain recombines TRBV19 with TRBJ2-7, with D possibly TRBD1 on 5 matching bases. The sample was peripheral blood. This TCR was recovered from a man aged 25 to 40 with active or convalescent COVID-19. For the CDR3, the DNA is TGTGCCAGTGGAGCAGGGATTAAGCAGTACTTC. Encoded protein: CASGAGIKQYF.